The 10 T cell receptor beta chains presented below share a single source sample, sequenced in a study of beta chain features in type 1 diabetes. TCRB transcripts that were expressed got sequenced, as all of the isolated RNA had been reverse transcribed. The table came from immunoSEQ multiplex PCR; TCRdb's copy has only in-frame clones and leaves some out. The data hold about 290,000 clones, with 7% to 9% observed a single time. Sequencing used central memory CD4+ T cells from blood. The origin of the receptors is a woman in her late teens or twenties in good health.

The chain joins TRBV2 to TRBJ1-3; no clear D. Germline V gene lookup returns CDR1 SNHLY and CDR2 FYNNEI. The CDR3 sequence is 15 residues long. Trimming shortened V by 4 bases and J by 0 bases, and 10 bases separated the two germline ends. The CDR3, as DNA: TGTGCCAGCAGTGCAACTTATTCCTCTGGAAACACCATATATTTT. Translated, it gives CASSATYSSGNTIYF.

CDR3 in DNA: TGTGCCAGCCAGGGGAACCGTCTCTACGAGCAGTACGTC. This sequence encodes CASQGNRLYEQYV. The rearrangement links TRBV7-8 to TRBJ2-7; D might be TRBD1 (6 bases). The CDR3 spans 13 residues. Germline CDR1 reads SGHVS; CDR2 reads FQNEAQ. V was pared by 8 bases and J by 3 bases, with 14 bases between.

CDR3 sequence: CASSRRQGNGELFF. The CDR3 DNA reads as TGTGCCAGCAGTCGAAGACAGGGCAACGGGGAGCTGTTTTTT. V usage is TRBV6-5 and J usage is TRBJ2-2; the match to TRBD1 covers 7 bases. Trimming took 5 bases from V and 7 from J; bases not matched to a gene: 7. The CDR3 totals 14 residues. Looked up from germline, CDR1 is MNHEY and CDR2 is SVGAGI.

The chain uses TRBV25-1 and TRBJ2-1, with 9 bases matching TRBD1. CDR1 MGHDK and CDR2 SYGVNS come from the germline V gene. The CDR3 spans 14 residues. The V and J ends lost 6 bases and 6 bases, in that order; junction bases with no gene match: 6. This CDR3 reads CASRRTGVPNEQFF. In DNA form, the CDR3 reads TGTGCCAGCAGAAGGACAGGGGTCCCCAATGAGCAGTTCTTC.

This clone has just a few counts. The V and J genes are TRBV7-9 and TRBJ2-2; 9 bases fit TRBD1. The CDR3 is 16 residues long. V was pared by 5 bases and J by 5 bases, with 9 bases of the junction left unmatched. Germline CDR1 reads SEHNR; CDR2 reads FQNEAQ (reference sequence). CDR3 bases: TGTGCCAGCAGCCCCATGGCACAGGGGGCTACCGGGGAGCTGTTTTTT. It codes for CASSPMAQGATGELFF.

This clone was detected many times. The chain links TRBV7-8 to TRBJ1-1, with a weak D call TRBD1 (5 bases). Germline CDR1 and CDR2: SGHVS and FQNEAQ. The CDR3 consists of 14 residues. V lost 2 bases to trimming and J lost 3 bases, with 10 bases between them. In DNA form, the CDR3 reads TGTGCCAGCAGCTTATTGGGGGGAGACACTGAAGCTTTCTTT. Protein sequence: CASSLLGGDTEAFF.

This clone has more than one count but fewer than ten. The chain is built from TRBV6-6 and TRBJ1-4; the D is unclear. Trimming took 2 bases from V and 8 from J, leaving 9 bases between them. This CDR3 is built from 13 residues. Germline CDR1 is MNHNY and CDR2 is SVGAGI (reference sequence). The CDR3 loop is CASSYLLTEKLFF. In nucleotides, the CDR3 is TGTGCCAGCAGTTACCTCCTTACGGAAAAACTGTTTTTT.

V and J are TRBV19 and TRBJ2-1; 8 bases agree with TRBD1. The V segment lost 9 bases and the J segment 4 bases; nucleotides outside the gene matches: 11. The CDR3 totals 15 residues. Per the germline V gene, CDR1 is LNHDA and CDR2 is SQIVND (reference sequence). The CDR3 spells CASQTGDVSYNEQFF. CDR3 DNA sequence: TGTGCCAGCCAGACAGGGGATGTATCATACAATGAGCAGTTCTTC.

Details on this clone: The same CDR3 is also encoded by other DNA sequences in this sample. The DNA of the CDR3 is TGTGCCAGCAGTTTACCTTACAATGAGCAGTTCTTC. Protein product: CASSLPYNEQFF. The rearrangement uses TRBV28 and TRBJ2-1; no definite D call. The germline V gene encodes CDR1 MDHEN and CDR2 SYDVKM. CDR3 length: 12 amino acids. Trimming cost V 2 bases and J 4 bases, with 3 bases left between them.

A few counts support this clone. This chain uses TRBV5-6 with TRBJ1-2; D call uncertain. The V and J ends lost 4 bases and 2 bases respectively, with 15 bases between them. From germline, CDR1 is SGHDT and CDR2 YYEEEE. The CDR3 contains 15 residues. The CDR3: CASSPEPVYNYGYTF. CDR3 in DNA: TGTGCCAGCAGCCCGGAACCGGTTTACAACTATGGCTACACCTTC.